The clone carrying this T cell receptor beta chain was observed at least ten times. What it binds is not known. Molecules of cDNA were individually given unique molecular identifiers that were attached to them. TCRdb redid the calling of the 5' RACE reads with MiXCR, one entry per CDR3 protein. In the table there are 80,000 to 100,000 distinct CDR3 sequences, approximately 15% of which are singletons. Trimming shortened V by 8 bases and J by 0 bases, and 8 bases separated the two germline ends. The CDR3 has 13 residues. The data derive from a study of early T cells in non-severe SARS-CoV-2 infection. Background on the study: Alpha and beta chains were unpaired, from unsorted whole-blood bulk RNA. Study-level findings and limits: Missing private and CD4 specificities, VDJdb matching favored anti-spike CD8 responses.

The clonotype was recovered from an adult who was a healthcare worker with PCR-confirmed SARS-CoV-2 infection or an uninfected control (not recorded which). The material sequenced was whole blood. The chain has TRBV12-3 or TRBV12-4 and TRBJ2-4; D not resolved. CDR3 amino acids: CASRLIAKNIQYF. The DNA for the CDR3 is TGTGCCAGCCGGTTAATAGCCAAAAACATTCAGTACTTC.